This T cell receptor beta chain was recorded in a study of identical twins (TCRdb year 2016). For the wider study: To test whether fetal clonotypes persist, this study deep-sequenced TCR alpha and beta repertoires from monozygotic twins, from unrelated adults of various ages, and from cord blood. Replicate twin experiments were performed at different times using different library preparation protocols to rule out contamination. The full study reports these points: Compared with coincidental sharing between unrelated individuals, out-of-frame TCR alpha sequences shared between twins had an excess of sequences with low generation probability. Invariant T cells such as MAIT and iNKT could partly confound zero-insertion analyses, though diverse VJ usage argued against this for most clonotypes. A weaker excess of twin sharing was found in beta out-of-frame sequences because the signal-to-noise ratio was lowered by fewer shared sequences. Recombination models systematically underestimated out-of-frame TCR alpha sharing in monozygotic twins but agreed with sharing between unrelated individuals. Fewer insertions were carried by abundant cord blood beta clonotypes, a similar but weaker trend appeared in young adult naive repertoires, and no such trend appeared in memory repertoires. Because the same donors could not be followed over many years, the conclusions relied on cross-sectional statistical analysis.

All donors were healthy Caucasians. Three pairs of female monozygotic twins, all aged roughly 18 to 30 years, were included in the twin cohort. Positive isolation kits from Invitrogen were used to isolate the CD4+ and CD8+ T cell populations. As for this clonotype: Its recognized antigen is unknown. There are no base qualities to consult, and no much larger clone falls within one base.

Library construction relied on 5' RACE. The instrument was an Illumina HiSeq 2000. Template switching added a universal primer binding site, and the final cDNA carried a unique molecular identifier that allowed TCR cDNA molecules to be counted accurately. Specific primers in the conserved constant-segment region were used to synthesize first-strand cDNA for TCR alpha and beta chains. To control for contamination, every cDNA library carried two barcodes: a SMART-Mk sample barcode plus Illumina barcodes. TruSeq adapter sequences, together with Illumina sample barcodes, were added in two successive PCR steps. The TCR alpha and beta cDNA libraries were sequenced on the Illumina HiSeq platform using custom primers. In the source study's methods: Unique molecular identifiers were extracted from raw reads with MiGEC, and CDR3 positions were determined with MiXCR. For each individual, recombination models were inferred using an EM algorithm with the repgenHMM and IGoR tools. Shared clonotypes were analyzed with the tcR package in R, and sharing was normalized by the product of cloneset sizes. To study raw recombination free of thymic and clonal selection effects, out-of-frame nonproductive sequences were analyzed. Through fastp at Q25 and MiXCR, TCRdb rebuilt clones from the public reads, retaining in-frame beta chains. Each record represents a unique CDR3 protein, reported with the most common genes and DNA among its rows. The V and J calls come from TCRdb's annotation, not from the publication. The sample records fewer than 250,000 distinct CDR3 sequences, approximately 7.3% of which are singletons. The ten largest clones take up roughly 5% of the sample.

V has 3 bases trimmed and J has 0 bases trimmed; junction bases matching no gene number 7. There are 18 amino acids in the CDR3, from cysteine to phenylalanine inclusive. Only the CDR3 DNA stays, 54 bases, in frame from base 1. From a lookup of the germline V gene, CDR1 and CDR2 are LGHNA and YNFKEQ. The data also belong to a second study, concerning yellow fever vaccine responses in identical twins. The second paper states: The T cell response to vaccination in identical twins was reported by the authors to appear partly convergent and partly personalized. Focusing on identical twins, the study followed the T cell clones that responded to the vaccine, and did so with precision.

The sequencing input was CD8+ T cells sorted from blood. The clonotype was recovered from a woman aged 18 to 35 in good health. The rearrangement joined TRBV4-2 to TRBJ2-6; 8 central bases correspond to TRBD2. The base sequence is TGTGCCAGCAGCCACCTAACTAGCGGTGCCTCTGGGGCCAACGTCCTGACTTTC. Its protein reads: CASSHLTSGASGANVLTF.